The rows below give T cell receptor beta chains drawn from one sample of a study of cytomegalovirus exposure and HLA in healthy donors. Only in-frame clones appear in the TCRdb table, and some are missing; sequencing was by immunoSEQ multiplex PCR. The table shows over 200,000 clones, with around 87% occurring only once. Sequencing was performed on PBMCs. These receptors all come from a woman aged 18 to 35 in good health and CMV-seropositive. Each CDR3 is given with its conserved first and last residue. The D gene is left open where the match is weak. Clone size appears in some rows only: once, few, many, or a class for an expanded clone.

clone size: .
J gene: TRBJ2-3
D gene: TRBD1
V gene: TRBV9
CDR3 DNA: TGTGCCAGCAGCGTGGGACAGGCTAAAGATACGCAGTATTTT
CDR3 protein: CASSVGQAKDTQYF

clone size: .
J gene: TRBJ2-7
D gene: TRBD2
V gene: TRBV4-2
CDR3 DNA: TGTGCCAGCAGCCCACGGAGCGGGAGGGCGGATTACGAGCAGTACTTC
CDR3 protein: CASSPRSGRADYEQYF

clone size: .
J gene: TRBJ2-3
D gene: TRBD2
V gene: TRBV7-2
CDR3 DNA: TGTGCCAGCAGACTCCCCCGGACGGGAGGGCTCGCAGATACGCAGTATTTT
CDR3 protein: CASRLPRTGGLADTQYF

clone size: .
J gene: TRBJ2-7
D gene: .
V gene: TRBV28
CDR3 DNA: TGTGCCAGCAGTGGAATGGGCAGCCTGCCTTTCTCCTACGAGCAGTACTTC
CDR3 protein: CASSGMGSLPFSYEQYF

clone size: .
J gene: TRBJ2-7
D gene: .
V gene: TRBV28
CDR3 DNA: TGTGCCAGCAGTTTTCTTCGCAGGGTTAAATACGAGCAGTACTTC
CDR3 protein: CASSFLRRVKYEQYF

clone size: .
J gene: TRBJ2-5
D gene: .
V gene: TRBV29-1
CDR3 DNA: TGCAGCGTTGACGACGGGGTATACTTC
CDR3 protein: CSVDDGVYF

clone size: once
J gene: TRBJ2-7
D gene: .
V gene: TRBV30
CDR3 DNA: TGTGCCTGGGAGCTGGGAGTCTACGAGCAGTACTTC
CDR3 protein: CAWELGVYEQYF

clone size: .
J gene: TRBJ2-7
D gene: .
V gene: TRBV9
CDR3 DNA: TGTGCCAGCAGCGTAGGCTCCGGTCGTGGCTACGAGCAGTACTTC
CDR3 protein: CASSVGSGRGYEQYF

clone size: once
J gene: TRBJ1-5
D gene: .
V gene: TRBV27
CDR3 DNA: TGTGCCAGCAGTCGTTCTCCCGTTAACAGGGCGCAGCCCCAGCATTTT
CDR3 protein: CASSRSPVNRAQPQHF

clone size: .
J gene: TRBJ2-4
D gene: .
V gene: TRBV7-2
CDR3 DNA: TGTGCCAGCAGCTTAATGAGGTTCATTCAGTACTTC
CDR3 protein: CASSLMRFIQYF

clone size: .
J gene: TRBJ1-1
D gene: .
V gene: TRBV20-1
CDR3 DNA: TGCAGTGCCAGGGGGAACACTGAAGCTTTCTTT
CDR3 protein: CSARGNTEAFF

clone size: .
J gene: TRBJ2-3
D gene: TRBD2
V gene: TRBV9
CDR3 DNA: TGTGCCAGCAGCGCCGGGACTAGCGGACACACGGATACGCAGTATTTT
CDR3 protein: CASSAGTSGHTDTQYF

clone size: .
J gene: TRBJ2-7
D gene: .
V gene: TRBV12-5
CDR3 DNA: TGTGCTAGTGGTTTGGTATTGAGTCGGTACGAGCAGTACTTC
CDR3 protein: CASGLVLSRYEQYF

clone size: .
J gene: TRBJ1-3
D gene: TRBD1
V gene: TRBV27
CDR3 DNA: TGTGCCAGCAGGCTACAGGGGTCTGGAAACACCATATATTTT
CDR3 protein: CASRLQGSGNTIYF

clone size: once
J gene: TRBJ2-5
D gene: TRBD1
V gene: TRBV27
CDR3 DNA: TGTGCCAGCAGTCCAAGACAGGGGGGAACTCAAGAGACCCAGTACTTC
CDR3 protein: CASSPRQGGTQETQYF

clone size: few
J gene: TRBJ1-2
D gene: .
V gene: TRBV9
CDR3 DNA: TGTGCCAGCAGCGAGACAGGCGAAGCTAACTATGGCTACACCTTC
CDR3 protein: CASSETGEANYGYTF

clone size: .
J gene: TRBJ2-1
D gene: .
V gene: TRBV7-9
CDR3 DNA: TGTGCCAGCAGCTTAGGAAACACGCCGGGTGAGCAGTTCTTC
CDR3 protein: CASSLGNTPGEQFF

clone size: .
J gene: TRBJ2-6
D gene: TRBD1
V gene: TRBV11-3
CDR3 DNA: TGTGCCAGCAGCACAGGGGGCGCTGGGGCCAACGTCCTGACTTTC
CDR3 protein: CASSTGGAGANVLTF

clone size: .
J gene: TRBJ1-4
D gene: .
V gene: TRBV28
CDR3 DNA: TGTGCCAGCGGCGAGGGATGGAGTAATGAAAAACTGTTTTTT
CDR3 protein: CASGEGWSNEKLFF

clone size: .
J gene: TRBJ2-1
D gene: TRBD2
V gene: TRBV6-1
CDR3 DNA: TGTGCCAGCAGTGAGACTAGCGGGAGGGCCAATGAGCAGTTCTTC
CDR3 protein: CASSETSGRANEQFF

clone size: .
J gene: TRBJ2-1
D gene: .
V gene: TRBV6-5
CDR3 DNA: TGTGCCAGCAGTCCGGGATCCTACAATGAGCAGTTCTTC
CDR3 protein: CASSPGSYNEQFF

clone size: .
J gene: TRBJ1-1
D gene: TRBD1
V gene: TRBV6-6
CDR3 DNA: TGTGCCAGCATCGAACAGGGGGGAACCCAAGCTTTCTTT
CDR3 protein: CASIEQGGTQAFF

clone size: .
J gene: TRBJ1-2
D gene: TRBD1
V gene: TRBV4-2
CDR3 DNA: TGTGCCAGCAGCCAACAAAGAAACAGGGGACTAGGGGGCTACACCTTC
CDR3 protein: CASSQQRNRGLGGYTF

clone size: .
J gene: TRBJ2-5
D gene: TRBD2
V gene: TRBV4-2
CDR3 DNA: TGTGCCAGCAGCCCCCGGGGAGCGGGAGATCGGTATGAGACCCAGTACTTC
CDR3 protein: CASSPRGAGDRYETQYF

clone size: once
J gene: TRBJ2-5
D gene: TRBD2
V gene: TRBV27
CDR3 DNA: TGTGCCAAAGCGGGAGGTTCCTCAGAGACCCAGTACTTC
CDR3 protein: CAKAGGSSETQYF

clone size: .
J gene: TRBJ2-3
D gene: .
V gene: TRBV4-1
CDR3 DNA: TGCGCCAGCAGCCCAGAGGTCGGTTATCCAACTTGG
CDR3 protein: CASSPEVGYPTW

clone size: .
J gene: TRBJ2-7
D gene: .
V gene: TRBV7-3
CDR3 DNA: TGTGCCAGCAGCTTAATGAGCTCCTACGAGCAGTACTTC
CDR3 protein: CASSLMSSYEQYF

clone size: .
J gene: TRBJ2-5
D gene: .
V gene: TRBV2
CDR3 DNA: TGTGCCAGCAGTGACATAACGGGAGCAGAGACCCAGTACTTC
CDR3 protein: CASSDITGAETQYF

clone size: few
J gene: TRBJ2-7
D gene: .
V gene: TRBV21-1
CDR3 DNA: TGTGCCAGCATGTGGCGGGAGAAATCCGAGCAGTACTTC
CDR3 protein: CASMWREKSEQYF

clone size: .
J gene: TRBJ2-7
D gene: TRBD1
V gene: TRBV7-9
CDR3 DNA: TGTGCCAGCAGCCCGACAGGGGGCGAGCAGTACTTC
CDR3 protein: CASSPTGGEQYF

clone size: .
J gene: TRBJ2-7
D gene: TRBD2
V gene: TRBV4-2
CDR3 DNA: TGTGCCAGCAGCCAAGTTGCGGGAGTGGATAACGAGCAGTACTTC
CDR3 protein: CASSQVAGVDNEQYF

clone size: .
J gene: TRBJ2-2
D gene: TRBD2
V gene: TRBV9
CDR3 DNA: TGTGCCAGCAGCGTAGCTAGCGGGACCGCGAACACCGGGGAGCTGTTTTTT
CDR3 protein: CASSVASGTANTGELFF

clone size: .
J gene: TRBJ1-2
D gene: .
V gene: TRBV5-6
CDR3 DNA: TGTGCCAGCAGCCAGACCGGGAGCTATGGCTACACCTTC
CDR3 protein: CASSQTGSYGYTF

clone size: .
J gene: TRBJ2-7
D gene: TRBD2
V gene: TRBV14
CDR3 DNA: TGTGCCAGCAGCGTCGGGGGGGGCACCTACGAGCAGTACTTC
CDR3 protein: CASSVGGGTYEQYF

clone size: .
J gene: TRBJ1-4
D gene: .
V gene: TRBV5-4
CDR3 DNA: TGTGCCAGCAGCACGCAATCAACGACCGGGAGAGTGGGGGAAAAACTGTTTTTT
CDR3 protein: CASSTQSTTGRVGEKLFF

clone size: .
J gene: TRBJ2-7
D gene: TRBD2
V gene: TRBV10-3
CDR3 DNA: TGTGCCATCAGTGGACTAGCGGGAGCCTACGAGCAGTACTTC
CDR3 protein: CAISGLAGAYEQYF

clone size: few
J gene: TRBJ2-1
D gene: .
V gene: TRBV6-5
CDR3 DNA: TGTGCCAGCAGTTACTCGCCCCCAGGGGCGGATGAGCAGTTCTTC
CDR3 protein: CASSYSPPGADEQFF

clone size: .
J gene: TRBJ2-7
D gene: .
V gene: TRBV19
CDR3 DNA: TGTGCCAGTAGTATCTTTCTAGCGCCTTCCTACGAGCAGTACTTC
CDR3 protein: CASSIFLAPSYEQYF

clone size: .
J gene: TRBJ1-4
D gene: .
V gene: TRBV2
CDR3 DNA: TGTGCCAGCAGTGAATGGGAGGGGACTAATGAAAAACTGTTTTTT
CDR3 protein: CASSEWEGTNEKLFF

clone size: .
J gene: TRBJ2-7
D gene: .
V gene: TRBV4-1
CDR3 DNA: TGCGCCAGCAGCCAACAGGGGAGCTCCTACGAGCAGTACTTC
CDR3 protein: CASSQQGSSYEQYF

clone size: .
J gene: TRBJ1-5
D gene: TRBD1
V gene: TRBV28
CDR3 DNA: TGTGCCAGCAGTTTGAGACAGGGGTATAGCAATCAGCCCCAGCATTTT
CDR3 protein: CASSLRQGYSNQPQHF

clone size: once
J gene: TRBJ1-2
D gene: .
V gene: TRBV5-1
CDR3 DNA: TGCGCCAGCAGCTTCTCGACTGCTAACTATGGCTACACCTTC
CDR3 protein: CASSFSTANYGYTF

clone size: .
J gene: TRBJ2-1
D gene: .
V gene: TRBV7-2
CDR3 DNA: TGTGCCAGCAGCTTAACCGGGAGTGACTACAATGAGCAGTTCTTC
CDR3 protein: CASSLTGSDYNEQFF

clone size: .
J gene: TRBJ2-2
D gene: TRBD2
V gene: TRBV28
CDR3 DNA: TGTGCCAGCAGACAGGCGATTAGCGGGGCGAACACCGGGGAGCTGTTTTTT
CDR3 protein: CASRQAISGANTGELFF

clone size: .
J gene: TRBJ2-2
D gene: TRBD1
V gene: TRBV10-3
CDR3 DNA: TGTGCCATCAGCGCCGGGACAGGGGCTGGCGGGGAGCTGTTTTTT
CDR3 protein: CAISAGTGAGGELFF

clone size: .
J gene: TRBJ1-5
D gene: .
V gene: TRBV28
CDR3 DNA: TGTGCCAGCAGTTCCTCTGGGGGGTATAGCAATCAGCCCCAGCATTTT
CDR3 protein: CASSSSGGYSNQPQHF

clone size: .
J gene: TRBJ1-5
D gene: TRBD1
V gene: TRBV27
CDR3 DNA: TGTGCCAGCAGTTTAAGGGGGCAGGGGGTGGGTCAGCCCCAGCATTTT
CDR3 protein: CASSLRGQGVGQPQHF

clone size: .
J gene: TRBJ1-5
D gene: TRBD1
V gene: TRBV4-1
CDR3 DNA: TGCGCCAGCAGCCTTCAGGGACAGGGGGCAGATCAGCCCCAGCATTTT
CDR3 protein: CASSLQGQGADQPQHF

clone size: .
J gene: TRBJ1-5
D gene: .
V gene: TRBV27
CDR3 DNA: TGTGCCAGCAGCGGGTGGGGCAATCAGCCCCAGCATTTT
CDR3 protein: CASSGWGNQPQHF

clone size: .
J gene: TRBJ2-2
D gene: .
V gene: TRBV28
CDR3 DNA: TGTGCCAGCAGTTTAAACGCAGGGACCGGGGAGCTGTTTTTT
CDR3 protein: CASSLNAGTGELFF

clone size: .
J gene: TRBJ2-2
D gene: TRBD1
V gene: TRBV5-1
CDR3 DNA: TGCGCCAGCAGCTTACAGGGGGCAGAGAACACCGGGGAGCTGTTTTTT
CDR3 protein: CASSLQGAENTGELFF

clone size: .
J gene: TRBJ2-1
D gene: TRBD2
V gene: TRBV27
CDR3 DNA: TGTGCCAGCAGTTTAACTAGCGGGAGGCACGATGAGCAGTTCTTC
CDR3 protein: CASSLTSGRHDEQFF

clone size: once
J gene: TRBJ1-3
D gene: .
V gene: TRBV6-6
CDR3 DNA: TGTGCCAGCAGTTACTATAGCCGTCGAAACACCATATATTTT
CDR3 protein: CASSYYSRRNTIYF

clone size: .
J gene: TRBJ2-1
D gene: TRBD2
V gene: TRBV11-2
CDR3 DNA: TGTGCCAGCAGCTCCGGACTAGCGGGGAGGAATGAGCAGTTCTTC
CDR3 protein: CASSSGLAGRNEQFF

clone size: .
J gene: TRBJ2-1
D gene: .
V gene: TRBV10-1
CDR3 DNA: TGCGCCAGCAGTGATCCTAGTATGGCCTACAATGAGCAGTTCTTC
CDR3 protein: CASSDPSMAYNEQFF

clone size: .
J gene: TRBJ2-1
D gene: .
V gene: TRBV28
CDR3 DNA: TGTGCCAGCAGCAACCCAGGGGACTACAATGAGCAGTTCTTC
CDR3 protein: CASSNPGDYNEQFF

clone size: .
J gene: TRBJ2-1
D gene: TRBD2
V gene: TRBV4-1
CDR3 DNA: TGCGCCAGCAGTTCGAGTAGCGGGAGGTACAATGAGCAGTTCTTC
CDR3 protein: CASSSSSGRYNEQFF

clone size: .
J gene: TRBJ2-7
D gene: TRBD1
V gene: TRBV30
CDR3 DNA: TGTGCCTGGACGACAGGGCACGAGCAGTACTTC
CDR3 protein: CAWTTGHEQYF